One sample yielded the 9 T cell receptor beta chains listed below, sequenced in a study of response to subunit inactivated influenza vaccine. TCRdb processed the RT-PCR reads anew with MiXCR; each CDR3 protein has one entry. The data hold about 620,000 distinct CDR3 sequences, with around 11% observed a single time. The data also belong to a second study, concerning T cells expressing NK-cell markers. Per that paper: A 5'RACE template switching approach incorporating UMIs was used to make TCR beta cDNA.

Sample: PBMCs from blood, taken on the day of vaccination. The source of these receptors is a man aged 50 to 60 who received an inactivated influenza vaccine.

This clonotype showed up many times. Relative to the germline gene, one junction end is altered; a read error may explain this. The J gene is TRBJ2-1, the V gene TRBV18, with D possibly being TRBD2 (6 bases). CDR3 length: 14 amino acids. From germline, CDR1 is KGHSH and CDR2 LQKENI. This CDR3 reads CASSPRESFNEQFF. For the CDR3, the DNA is TGTGCCAGCTCACCCCGGGAGTCCTTCAATGAGCAGTTCTTC.

This clonotype has ten or more counts. The chain links TRBV6-5 to TRBJ1-4; 7 bases align to TRBD1. J lost 8 bases, V lost 4 bases, and 7 bases had no gene match. This CDR3 has 14 residues. Germline V gene lookup returns CDR1 MNHEY and CDR2 SVGAGI. CDR3 region: CASSSTTGTEKLFF. In DNA form, the CDR3 reads TGTGCCAGCAGTTCCACGACAGGGACCGAAAAACTGTTTTTT.

This clonotype was recorded a few times. The chain carries TRBV9 and TRBJ1-4; TRBD1 is a possible D gene (6 bases). CDR1 and CDR2 (germline): SGDLS, YYNGEE. This CDR3 contains 15 residues. V gave up 4 bases and J gave up 4 bases, with 14 bases separating them. The CDR3 region has the DNA TGTGCCAGCAGCACCTCAGGGGCCCATAATGAAAAACTGTTTTTT. It translates to CASSTSGAHNEKLFF.

This clonotype has a handful of counts. The J gene is TRBJ2-7, the V gene TRBV5-1; D tentatively reads TRBD1 or TRBD2 (5 bases each). The CDR3 sequence is 16 residues long. Trimming removed 1 base from V and 4 bases from J, with 18 bases in between. Germline loops: CDR1 SGHRS, CDR2 YFSETQ. CDR3 sequence reads: CASSLRPRDPVYEQYF. The CDR3, as DNA: TGCGCCAGCAGCTTGCGCCCCAGGGACCCGGTTTACGAGCAGTACTTC.

This chain joins TRBV7-9 and TRBJ2-1; TRBD1 is a possible D gene (5 bases). The ends were cut back, 1 base at V and 3 bases at J, with 10 bases in the middle. Germline V gene lookup returns CDR1 SEHNR and CDR2 FQNEAQ (reference sequence). The CDR3 is 15 amino acids. This CDR3 is CASSLEGYLYNEQFF. The CDR3 nucleotides read TGTGCCAGCAGCTTAGAGGGGTATCTCTACAATGAGCAGTTCTTC.

Ten or more counts support this clonotype. The chain links TRBV4-3 to TRBJ1-2; 9 bases align to TRBD1. There are 15 residues in the CDR3. CDR1 and CDR2 (germline): LGHNA, YSLEER. Germline trimming cut 1 base from V and 5 bases from J; bases unmatched to any gene: 5. CDR3 DNA sequence: TGCGCCAGCAGCCAAGCTGACAGGGGGGGTTATGGCTACACCTTC. Translated, it gives CASSQADRGGYGYTF.

This clonotype has a count of ten or more. The rearrangement joins TRBV11-1 to TRBJ2-2; a weak D match, TRBD1 (6 bases). The CDR3 has 15 amino acids. Trimming stripped 0 bases from V and 3 bases from J, with 8 bases between. From germline, CDR1 is SGHAT and CDR2 FQDESV (reference sequence). The CDR3 DNA reads TGTGCCAGCAGCTTAGCGGGACACGACACCGGGGAGCTGTTTTTT. Translating gives CASSLAGHDTGELFF.

This clonotype came up a few times. V gene TRBV5-1 combines with J gene TRBJ1-2; a possible D gene is TRBD1 (5 bases). CDR1 and CDR2 (germline): SGHRS, YFSETQ. V was clipped by 2 bases and J by 8 bases, with 16 bases between them. This CDR3 contains 14 residues. CDR3 loop: CASSFVAGLVGYTF. The CDR3 nucleotides are TGCGCCAGCAGCTTTGTCGCAGGGTTGGTCGGCTACACCTTC.

This clonotype came up a few times. V usage is TRBV7-2 and J usage is TRBJ1-6; D is unclear. V lost 3 bases and J 9 bases, leaving 9 bases between the germline ends. The CDR3 has 13 amino acids. Germline CDR1 SGHTA, CDR2 FQGNSA. The CDR3 DNA reads as TGTGCCAGCAGCTTGGACGGAATTTCACCCCTCCACTTT. Translation: CASSLDGISPLHF.